These 28 T cell receptor beta chains were all obtained from the same sample, sequenced in a study of shared clonotypes between healthy human individuals (TCRdb year 2020). Libraries were prepared through the immunoSEQ multiplex PCR assay. TCRdb limited this immuneACCESS table to in-frame rearrangements with V and J called. A share of clones is missing; checked studies link under half to unresolved V genes, and the rest is unexplained. Counted in this sample were 2 million to 2.5 million clones; about 93% of them appeared once. 1.5% to 2% of the sample comes from the top ten. CD8 naive samples consisted of CD45RO-negative cells that were positively selected for CCR7, yielding a CD45RA+CCR7+ population without TemRA cells. Sequencing was done on a sample of naive CD8+ T cells from PBMCs. The sample's cell subset or site label, in plain terms: CD45RA+CCR7+. The receptors stem from a man aged 18 to 29 in good health. Some clones in this sample may be carry-over from other donors' samples.

This clone showed up just a few times. J is TRBJ1-1 and V is TRBV19, with D possibly being TRBD1 (5 bases). CDR1 is LNHDA, CDR2 SQIVND, per germline (reference sequence). The CDR3 is made up of 15 amino acids. Between the trimmed V and J ends, which lost 5 bases and 0 bases, there was a span of 13 bases. The CDR3 region is CASSRGGYVNTEAFF. The CDR3 DNA reads TGTGCCAGTAGTCGCGGGGGGTATGTGAACACTGAAGCTTTCTTT. Full variable domain (outside the CDR3, taken from reference TRBV19 and TRBJ1-1): DGGITQSPKYLFRKEGQNVTLSCEQNLNHDAMYWYRQDPGQGLRLIYYSQIVNDFQKGDIAEGYSVSREKKESFPLTVTSAQKNPTAFYLCASSRGGYVNTEAFFGQGTRLTVV.

This chain connects TRBV28 to TRBJ2-5; the D gene is possibly TRBD1 (5 bases). The assigned J gene may be wrong: the sequence end matches TRBJ2-7 better. Germline values: CDR1 MDHEN, CDR2 SYDVKM. The length of the CDR3 is 14 residues. The CDR3 region is CASSPHRQTYEQYF. CDR3 DNA sequence: TGTGCCAGCAGTCCGCATAGACAGACCTACGAGCAGTACTTC.

Notes on this clone: The sample has other DNA sequences that encode this CDR3 too. The chain uses TRBV5-5 and TRBJ1-1; D gene ambiguous. This CDR3 has 13 residues. The V end lost 0 bases, the J end lost 0 bases, and 3 bases lay between the germline ends. The germline gives CDR1 SGHKS, CDR2 YYEKEE (reference sequence). CDR3 nucleotide sequence: TGTGCCAGCAGCTTGGCCCTGAACACTGAAGCTTTCTTT. It codes for CASSLALNTEAFF. The whole variable domain, filled in from reference TRBV5-5 and TRBJ1-1, reads DAGVTQSPTHLIKTRGQQVTLRCSPISGHKSVSWYQQVLGQGPQFIFQYYEKEERGRGNFPDRFSARQFPNYSSELNVNALLLGDSALYLCASSLALNTEAFFGQGTRLTVV.

The rearrangement uses TRBV9 and TRBJ2-1, with no clear D. Trimming took 0 bases from V and 5 from J, leaving 9 bases between them. The CDR3 consists of 14 residues. The V gene's germline CDR1 is SGDLS and CDR2 YYNGEE. The CDR3 is CASSVVPRDNEQFF. The DNA for the CDR3 is TGTGCCAGCAGCGTAGTCCCTAGGGACAATGAGCAGTTCTTC. Full variable domain (rest looked up from reference TRBV9 and TRBJ2-1): DSGVTQTPKHLITATGQRVTLRCSPRSGDLSVYWYQQSLDQGLQFLIQYYNGEERAKGNILERFSAQQFPDLHSELNLSSLELGDSALYFCASSVVPRDNEQFFGPGTRLTVL.

This chain joins TRBV5-1 and TRBJ2-3; D is possibly TRBD1 or TRBD2 (5 bases each). Trimming cost V 4 bases and J 2 bases, with 11 bases left between them. This CDR3 is 14 amino acids long. Germline CDR1 SGHRS, CDR2 YFSETQ. CDR3 protein: CASSQWDPTDTQYF. In nucleotides, the CDR3 is TGCGCCAGCAGCCAATGGGACCCCACAGATACGCAGTATTTT. Using reference TRBV5-1 and TRBJ2-3 for the parts outside the CDR3, the full variable domain is KAGVTQTPRYLIKTRGQQVTLSCSPISGHRSVSWYQQTPGQGLQFLFEYFSETQRNKGNFPGRFSGRQFSNSRSEMNVSTLELGDSALYLCASSQWDPTDTQYFGPGTRLTVL.

The chain employs TRBV27 and TRBJ1-2; 7 nucleotides line up with TRBD1. Unmatched junction bases numbered 9, after V lost 5 bases and J lost 3 bases. Germline V CDR1 and CDR2: MNHEY, SMNVEV (reference sequence). CDR3 length equals 15 residues. CDR3 in amino acids: CASSLQGGRYYGYTF. CDR3 sequence (DNA): TGTGCCAGCAGTCTCCAGGGGGGGCGTTACTATGGCTACACCTTC.

In nucleotides, the CDR3 is TGTGCCAGCAGCCCCGGGGGGGAAATAAGCACAGATACGCAGTATTTT. It translates to CASSPGGEISTDTQYF. The chain joins TRBV7-9 to TRBJ2-3, with 8 bases identical to TRBD2. The CDR3 spans 16 residues. Trimming took 5 bases from V and 0 from J; bases not matched to a gene: 7. Germline CDR1 is SEHNR and CDR2 is FQNEAQ (reference sequence). The entire variable domain, with the rest obtained from reference TRBV7-9 and TRBJ2-3, is as follows: DTGVSQNPRHKITKRGQNVTFRCDPISEHNRLYWYRQTLGQGPEFLTYFQNEAQLEKSRLLSDRFSAERPKGSFSTLEIQRTEQGDSAMYLCASSPGGEISTDTQYFGPGTRLTVL.

This clone was seen a few times. The chain couples TRBV6-4 to TRBJ2-2; no firm D call. Germline CDR1 is MRHNA and CDR2 is SNTAGT. This CDR3 comprises 16 residues. Trimming took off 6 bases at V and 5 bases at J, with 19 bases between the two ends. CDR3 loop: CASSPVRLEGTGELFF. The CDR3, as DNA: TGTGCCAGCAGCCCGGTTAGACTCGAAGGGACCGGGGAGCTGTTTTTT.

Only a few counts were recorded for this clone. This sequence joins TRBV7-6 and TRBJ2-7; weak D call: TRBD1 (6 bases). Germline V gene sequence: CDR1 SGHVS, CDR2 FNYEAQ. Trimming left V 5 bases short and J 7 bases short, with 18 bases between. The CDR3 is made up of 14 amino acids. CDR3 residues: CASSQNGNREEQYF. In nucleotides, the CDR3 is TGTGCCAGCAGCCAAAACGGGAACAGGGAAGAGCAGTACTTC.

V gene TRBV11-2 combines with J gene TRBJ1-1; TRBD1 matches 9 bases. J was trimmed by 8 bases and V by 1 base; bases with no gene match: 8. This CDR3 contains 15 residues. Germline lookup yields CDR1 SGHAT and CDR2 FQNNGV. In nucleotides, the CDR3 is TGTGCCAGCAGCTTAGGAGGGACAGGGAAGATCGAAGCTTTCTTT. It yields the protein CASSLGGTGKIEAFF.

This chain joins TRBV28 and TRBJ1-2; D is unclear. The CDR3 has 11 amino acids. Germline V lookup: CDR1 MDHEN, CDR2 SYDVKM. The V gene lost 5 bases and the J gene lost 8 bases, with 9 bases spanning the gap. The CDR3 region is CASSHRVGYTF. DNA of the CDR3: TGTGCCAGCAGTCACCGGGTGGGCTACACCTTC.

J is TRBJ2-1 and V is TRBV28; D uncertain. Germline lookup yields CDR1 MDHEN and CDR2 SYDVKM. The CDR3 has 13 residues. V lost 5 bases, J lost 5 bases, and 10 bases lay in between. The DNA for the CDR3 is TGTGCCAGCAGTAGTTTGGTCGACAATGAGCAGTTCTTC. Amino acids: CASSSLVDNEQFF.

This sequence joins TRBV7-2 and TRBJ2-1, with 10 bases aligning to TRBD2. The CDR3 covers 16 residues. J lost 4 bases, V lost 1 base, and 4 bases had no gene match. Germline V gene data show CDR1 as SGHTA and CDR2 as FQGNSA. As DNA, the CDR3 is TGTGCCAGCAGCTTAGGGACTAGCGGTGCGTACAATGAGCAGTTCTTC. This encodes CASSLGTSGAYNEQFF. Filled out from reference TRBV7-2 and TRBJ2-1, the complete variable domain reads GAGVSQSPSNKVTEKGKDVELRCDPISGHTALYWYRQSLGQGLEFLIYFQGNSAPDKSGLPSDRFSAERTGGSVSTLTIQRTQQEDSAVYLCASSLGTSGAYNEQFFGPGTRLTVL.

The chain combines TRBV6-1 with TRBJ1-5; TRBD1 agrees at 7 bases. This CDR3 spans 14 amino acids. The germline gives CDR1 MNHNS, CDR2 SASEGT. Trimming at V came to 6 bases and at J to 3 bases, leaving 5 bases not matched to a gene. The CDR3 bases are TGTGCCAGCAGCGTTCAGGGGGTCAATCAGCCCCAGCATTTT. As protein: CASSVQGVNQPQHF.

Turning to this clone: The same CDR3 can be traced to other DNA sequences in this sample. V and J are TRBV9 and TRBJ1-2; D is uncertain. Germline V gene data show CDR1 as SGDLS and CDR2 as YYNGEE. The V gene lost 5 bases and the J gene lost 7 bases, with 12 bases spanning the gap. The CDR3 runs 12 residues. The CDR3 nucleotides read TGTGCCAGCAGTGGAAACCGGGGTGGCTACACCTTC. Amino acids: CASSGNRGGYTF.

This clone showed up just once. The genes are TRBV11-2 and TRBJ2-2, with a possible D match to TRBD1 (6 bases). Germline CDR1 and CDR2: SGHAT and FQNNGV. Trimming shortened V by 6 bases and J by 0 bases, and 14 bases separated the two germline ends. This CDR3 comprises 16 residues. CDR3 sequence reads: CASRASEGANTGELFF. The CDR3 DNA reads TGTGCCAGCAGGGCTTCCGAGGGGGCGAACACCGGGGAGCTGTTTTTT. Full variable domain (missing parts from reference TRBV11-2 and TRBJ2-2): EAGVAQSPRYKIIEKRQSVAFWCNPISGHATLYWYQQILGQGPKLLIQFQNNGVVDDSQLPKDRFSAERLKGVDSTLKIQPAKLEDSAVYLCASRASEGANTGELFFGEGSRLTVL.

With regard to this clone: This sample also contains other DNA sequences that code for the same CDR3. CDR3 sequence: CASSPLVSSYNEQFF. Written as DNA, the CDR3 is TGTGCCAGTAGCCCACTAGTTAGCTCCTACAATGAGCAGTTCTTC. V usage is TRBV19 and J usage is TRBJ2-1, with D perhaps matching TRBD2 (5 bases). The CDR3 has 15 residues. Germline V gene sequence: CDR1 LNHDA, CDR2 SQIVND (reference sequence). V lost 6 bases and J lost 0, with 12 bases in between.

The chain employs TRBV19 and TRBJ2-3; 9 bases align to TRBD2. CDR1 and CDR2 (germline): LNHDA, SQIVND (reference sequence). The CDR3 is 17 amino acids. V dropped 0 bases and J dropped 3; count of bases not matched to a gene: 7. The CDR3 sequence is CASSIDSASGMTDTQYF. As DNA, the CDR3 is TGTGCCAGTAGTATAGATTCGGCTAGCGGGATGACAGATACGCAGTATTTT.

The rearrangement joins TRBV7-9 to TRBJ2-1, with 15 bases aligning to TRBD2. Germline CDR1 SEHNR, CDR2 FQNEAQ (reference sequence). CDR3 length equals 16 residues. J lost 3 bases, V lost 6 bases, and 3 bases had no gene match. In nucleotides, the CDR3 is TGTGCCAGCAGTGGGACTAGCGGGAGGCACTACAATGAGCAGTTCTTC. Translation: CASSGTSGRHYNEQFF.

The chain carries TRBV11-2 and TRBJ2-2, with TRBD1 as a possible D gene (8 bases). This CDR3 is 16 amino acids long. V shed 5 bases and J shed 3 bases, with 16 bases lying between them. Per the germline V gene, CDR1 is SGHAT and CDR2 is FQNNGV. CDR3 amino acids: CASSPRTGRDTGELFF. CDR3 coding DNA: TGTGCCAGCAGCCCCCGGACAGGGAGGGACACCGGGGAGCTGTTTTTT. The full variable domain, its missing parts supplied by reference TRBV11-2 and TRBJ2-2, is EAGVAQSPRYKIIEKRQSVAFWCNPISGHATLYWYQQILGQGPKLLIQFQNNGVVDDSQLPKDRFSAERLKGVDSTLKIQPAKLEDSAVYLCASSPRTGRDTGELFFGEGSRLTVL.

The V and J genes are TRBV6-4 and TRBJ2-1, with no clear D. Germline values: CDR1 MRHNA, CDR2 SNTAGT. The CDR3 runs 16 residues. Trimming removed 0 bases at V and 3 bases at J, with 12 bases between. The CDR3 region is CASSDSPRVGYNEQFF. CDR3 in DNA: TGTGCCAGCAGTGACTCACCCCGAGTTGGCTACAATGAGCAGTTCTTC.

The J gene is TRBJ1-1, the V gene TRBV9, with a tentative D call TRBD1 (6 bases). The length of the CDR3 is 14 residues. Deletions cut 4 bases from V and 4 bases from J, with 14 bases between. Germline V CDR1 and CDR2: SGDLS, YYNGEE. CDR3: CASSPEGGFTEAFF. The DNA for the CDR3 is TGTGCCAGCAGCCCCGAAGGGGGATTCACTGAAGCTTTCTTT.

The CDR3 DNA reads as TGTGCCAGCAGTTTAATAGGGACAGGCCTCTCCTACGAGCAGTACTTC. Protein: CASSLIGTGLSYEQYF. V is TRBV27 and J is TRBJ2-7, with TRBD1 identical over 8 bases. The CDR3 loop spans 16 amino acids. V gave up 2 bases and J gave up 0 bases; unmatched junction bases: 6. Germline-derived CDR1 and CDR2 are MNHEY and SMNVEV (reference sequence).

The rearrangement uses TRBV27 and TRBJ2-3; D unclear. The CDR3 runs to 17 residues. Germline V CDR1 and CDR2: MNHEY, SMNVEV (reference sequence). V lost 6 bases and J lost 0, with 19 bases in between. Here the CDR3 DNA reads TGTGCCAGCAGCTTAAAGCCGACCTTCCTTAGCACAGATACGCAGTATTTT. Protein: CASSLKPTFLSTDTQYF.

The J gene is TRBJ2-3, the V gene TRBV5-5; D might be TRBD1 (6 bases). This CDR3 contains 14 residues. V lost 3 bases, J lost 0 bases, and 8 bases lay in between. Germline V CDR1 and CDR2: SGHKS, YYEKEE (reference sequence). Written as DNA, the CDR3 is TGTGCCAGCAGCTGGACAGCCAGCACAGATACGCAGTATTTT. Translated: CASSWTASTDTQYF.

V usage is TRBV2 and J usage is TRBJ2-1; D call uncertain. CDR3 size: 11 residues. Trimming pared 8 bases from V and 12 bases from J, leaving 14 bases between. Germline CDR1 SNHLY, CDR2 FYNNEI. For the CDR3, the DNA is TGTGCCAGCCTGACACTTATGGGGCAGTTCTTC. Its translation: CASLTLMGQFF.

This clone was recorded once. J is TRBJ2-7 and V is TRBV5-1; 10 bases map to TRBD1. The CDR3 is 16 amino acids. V lost 4 bases and J lost 2; bases outside the gene matches: 9. Germline V gives CDR1 SGHRS, CDR2 YFSETQ. CDR3 in amino acids: CASSPSRDRGTYEQYF. In DNA form, the CDR3 reads TGCGCCAGCAGCCCAAGTCGGGACAGGGGCACCTACGAGCAGTACTTC. The whole variable domain, remainder taken from reference TRBV5-1 and TRBJ2-7, is KAGVTQTPRYLIKTRGQQVTLSCSPISGHRSVSWYQQTPGQGLQFLFEYFSETQRNKGNFPGRFSGRQFSNSRSEMNVSTLELGDSALYLCASSPSRDRGTYEQYFGPGTRLTVT.

The chain links TRBV27 to TRBJ2-3, with a weak D call TRBD2 (6 bases). The V and J ends lost 5 bases and 6 bases respectively, with 9 bases between them. The CDR3 is 12 amino acids. Germline CDR1 is MNHEY and CDR2 is SMNVEV (reference sequence). CDR3 residues: CASSTRGDTQYF. The CDR3 nucleotides are TGTGCCAGCAGTACTCGGGGGGATACGCAGTATTTT.